These 20 T cell receptor beta chains were sequenced from one sample in a study of T cells after yellow fever vaccination. Using its own MiXCR run on the 5' RACE reads, TCRdb lists one record per CDR3 protein. The sample lists about 550,000 distinct CDR3 sequences; 15% to 20% were seen once. This specimen was PBMCs, taken 15 days after the yellow fever booster vaccination. The source of these receptors is a man aged 25-45 years who received the YFV17D yellow fever vaccine.

This clonotype was found a few times. The chain is built from TRBV20-1 and TRBJ2-3; 7 bases agree with TRBD2. V lost 3 bases, J lost 4 bases, and 16 bases stayed unmatched. Germline V gives CDR1 DFQATT, CDR2 SNEGSKA (reference sequence). CDR3 length: 17 residues. As DNA, the CDR3 is TGCAGTGCTAGTTTGGGCGCAGCGGGATTCGGGGCAGATACGCAGTATTTT. Amino acids: CSASLGAAGFGADTQYF.

This clonotype appeared a few times. This chain uses TRBV5-1 with TRBJ2-1, with 9 bases aligning to TRBD1. The CDR3 contains 16 residues. Trimming at V came to 0 bases and at J to 1 base, leaving 2 bases not matched to a gene. Germline V gene lookup returns CDR1 SGHRS and CDR2 YFSETQ. The CDR3 reads CASSLGTGVSYNEQFF. The CDR3 nucleotides are TGCGCCAGCAGCTTGGGGACAGGGGTGTCCTACAATGAGCAGTTCTTC.

The rearrangement uses TRBV19 and TRBJ2-3, with no clear D. Per the germline V gene, CDR1 is LNHDA and CDR2 is SQIVND (reference sequence). V was pared by 6 bases and J by 0 bases, with 7 bases between. The CDR3 spans 13 residues. CDR3 coding DNA: TGTGCCAGTAGGGACCTAAGCACAGATACGCAGTATTTT. Translating it yields CASRDLSTDTQYF. Drawing the rest from reference TRBV19 and TRBJ2-3, the complete variable domain is DGGITQSPKYLFRKEGQNVTLSCEQNLNHDAMYWYRQDPGQGLRLIYYSQIVNDFQKGDIAEGYSVSREKKESFPLTVTSAQKNPTAFYLCASRDLSTDTQYFGPGTRLTVL.

The V gene is TRBV20-1, the J gene TRBJ1-4, with D uncertain. Germline CDR1 and CDR2: DFQATT and SNEGSKA (reference sequence). CDR3 size: 13 residues. Trimming took 3 bases from V and 8 from J, leaving 13 bases between them. The CDR3 region is CSASVPSKEKLFF. As DNA, the CDR3 is TGCAGTGCTAGCGTCCCCTCAAAGGAAAAACTGTTTTTT.

This sequence joins TRBV20-1 and TRBJ2-5, with D perhaps TRBD2 (5 bases). Germline values: CDR1 DFQATT, CDR2 SNEGSKA (reference sequence). This CDR3 region has 13 residues. CDR3 sequence (DNA): TGCAGCTTGGCCCCGGGATTTCAAGAGACCCAGTACTTC. Its protein is CSLAPGFQETQYF.

The chain uses TRBV7-9 and TRBJ2-1, with 8 nucleotides matching TRBD2. CDR3 length: 13 amino acids. CDR1 and CDR2 from the germline V gene are SEHNR and FQNEAQ (reference sequence). After removal of 6 bases from V and 8 bases from J, the junction contained 6 bases not matched to a gene. This chain's CDR3 is CASSSPGGDEQFF. CDR3 in DNA: TGTGCCAGCAGTTCTCCCGGGGGGGATGAGCAGTTCTTC.

This chain joins TRBV12-3 or TRBV12-4 and TRBJ2-1; 10 nucleotides line up with TRBD1. This CDR3 comprises 14 residues. V lost 7 bases to trimming and J lost 4 bases; unmatched junction nucleotides: 4. The CDR3 here is CASKPGQGYNEQFF. The DNA for the CDR3 is TGTGCCAGCAAGCCGGGACAGGGGTACAATGAGCAGTTCTTC.

This clonotype has just a few counts. V gene TRBV9 combines with J gene TRBJ2-2; D unclear. The CDR3 is made up of 15 amino acids. V gave up 0 bases and J gave up 4 bases, with 10 bases separating them. Germline V CDR1 and CDR2: SGDLS, YYNGEE. The CDR3 sequence is CASSVGPEATGELFF. Here the CDR3 DNA reads TGTGCCAGCAGCGTAGGGCCAGAGGCCACCGGGGAGCTGTTTTTT. Based on the CDR3 plus reference TRBV9 and TRBJ2-2, the full variable domain is DSGVTQTPKHLITATGQRVTLRCSPRSGDLSVYWYQQSLDQGLQFLIQYYNGEERAKGNILERFSAQQFPDLHSELNLSSLELGDSALYFCASSVGPEATGELFFGEGSRLTVL.

This clonotype was detected once. Because the CDR3's place on the DNA is in doubt, the DNA is left out and the CDR3 is given as listed by TCRdb. The J gene is TRBJ2-4, the V gene TRBV20-1; the table's TRBD1 call for D was not verified on the DNA. The CDR3 is made up of 10 amino acids, end residues included. In germline, CDR1 is DFQATT, CDR2 SNEGSKA (reference sequence). Here the CDR3 reads CSVGTGTTYF.

This clonotype was seen a few times. The chain recombines TRBV7-9 with TRBJ2-7, with TRBD2 matching 7 bases. The germline gives CDR1 SEHNR, CDR2 FQNEAQ (reference sequence). The length of the CDR3 is 16 residues. The ends lost 7 bases at V and 3 bases at J; junction bases unmatched: 15. The CDR3 here is CASTEAGASGLYEQYF. DNA of the CDR3: TGTGCCAGCACCGAAGCTGGGGCTAGCGGTCTCTACGAGCAGTACTTC.

This chain uses TRBV7-2 with TRBJ2-5; 9 bases match TRBD2. The length of the CDR3 is 17 residues. V lost 1 base, J lost 3 bases, and 9 bases stayed unmatched. The germline V gene encodes CDR1 SGHTA and CDR2 FQGNSA. The CDR3, as DNA: TGTGCCAGCAGCTTAGTTATGTTGCGACTAGCGGAAGAGACCCAGTACTTC. This sequence encodes CASSLVMLRLAEETQYF.

V gene TRBV12-5 combines with J gene TRBJ2-1; D not resolved. CDR3 length: 14 amino acids. Germline V CDR1 and CDR2: LGHNT, FRNRAP. The V and J ends lost 5 bases and 5 bases respectively, with 13 bases between them. CDR3 amino acids: CASGPLTGNNEQFF. The CDR3 bases are TGTGCTAGTGGTCCCCTGACCGGAAACAATGAGCAGTTCTTC.

V is TRBV28 and J is TRBJ2-2; the D is unclear. V was pared by 8 bases and J by 1 base, with 8 bases between. Germline assignment: CDR1 MDHEN and CDR2 SYDVKM. The CDR3 extends over 13 amino acids. The CDR3 reads CASYGVNTGELFF. In nucleotides, the CDR3 is TGTGCCAGCTACGGCGTGAACACCGGGGAGCTGTTTTTT.

This clonotype was seen once. V is TRBV4-3 and J is TRBJ2-1; possibly TRBD2 for D (6 bases). In germline, CDR1 is LGHNA, CDR2 YSLEER. There are 16 residues in the CDR3. Trimming left V 1 base short and J 9 bases short, with 19 bases between. CDR3 sequence reads: CASSQALWDSGGEQFF. The CDR3 bases are TGCGCCAGCAGCCAAGCCTTGTGGGACTCCGGGGGTGAGCAGTTCTTC.

This clonotype occurred a few times. The chain links TRBV15 to TRBJ2-5; D unresolved. CDR3 size: 14 residues. The germline V gene encodes CDR1 LNHNV and CDR2 YYDKDF (reference sequence). V lost 0 bases and J 5 bases, leaving 10 bases between the germline ends. The CDR3 sequence is CATSRDPGVETQYF. The CDR3 coding sequence is TGTGCCACCAGCAGAGATCCTGGCGTGGAGACCCAGTACTTC. The variable domain in full, completed from reference TRBV15 and TRBJ2-5, reads DAMVIQNPRYQVTQFGKPVTLSCSQTLNHNVMYWYQQKSSQAPKLLFHYYDKDFNNEADTPDNFQSRRPNTSFCFLDIRSPGLGDTAMYLCATSRDPGVETQYFGPGTRLLVL.

This clonotype was detected ten times or more. The chain links TRBV28 to TRBJ2-5; TRBD2 matches at 13 bases. Germline lookup yields CDR1 MDHEN and CDR2 SYDVKM. This CDR3 comprises 16 residues. V gave up 7 bases and J gave up 6 bases; unmatched junction bases: 11. The CDR3 protein is CASTLGGLAGRKTQYF. The CDR3 DNA reads as TGTGCCAGCACCCTGGGGGGACTAGCGGGAAGGAAGACCCAGTACTTC.

The V gene is TRBV7-2, the J gene TRBJ2-5; D call uncertain. This CDR3 spans 12 amino acids. V was shortened by 4 bases and J by 5 bases, with 8 bases between the two germline ends. Germline assignment: CDR1 SGHTA and CDR2 FQGNSA. The CDR3 DNA reads as TGTGCCAGCAGCTCTATTAGGGAGACCCAGTACTTC. Encoded protein: CASSSIRETQYF.

The chain recombines TRBV5-1 with TRBJ2-5; D is possibly TRBD1 or TRBD2 (5 bases each). CDR3 size: 16 residues. CDR1 and CDR2 from the germline V gene are SGHRS and YFSETQ. The V and J ends lost 0 bases and 4 bases respectively, with 16 bases between them. This chain's CDR3 is CASSLGSYPGRETQYF. The CDR3 bases are TGCGCCAGCAGCTTGGGGTCCTACCCGGGGCGAGAGACCCAGTACTTC.

The chain's CDR3 is CSVGLLARGETQYF. The DNA of the CDR3 is TGCAGCGTTGGTCTACTAGCGCGGGGTGAGACCCAGTACTTC. The chain recombines TRBV29-1 with TRBJ2-5; 7 bases align to TRBD2. In germline, CDR1 is SQVTM, CDR2 ANQGSEA. J was trimmed by 5 bases and V by 4 bases; bases with no gene match: 10. This CDR3 contains 14 residues.

The chain links TRBV19 to TRBJ2-1; 7 nucleotides align to TRBD1. The ends lost 2 bases at V and 8 bases at J; junction bases unmatched: 6. From germline, CDR1 is LNHDA and CDR2 SQIVND (reference sequence). This CDR3 spans 14 amino acids. In DNA form, the CDR3 reads TGTGCCAGTAGTATATATAACAGGGGCGATGAGCAGTTCTTC. Translated: CASSIYNRGDEQFF.